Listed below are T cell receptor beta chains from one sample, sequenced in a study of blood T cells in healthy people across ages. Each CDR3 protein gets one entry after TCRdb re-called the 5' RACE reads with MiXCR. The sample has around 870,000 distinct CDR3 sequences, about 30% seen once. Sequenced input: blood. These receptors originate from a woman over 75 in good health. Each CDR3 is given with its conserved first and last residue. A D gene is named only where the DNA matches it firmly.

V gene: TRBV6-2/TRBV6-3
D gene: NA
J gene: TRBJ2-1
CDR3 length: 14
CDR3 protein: CASRIGGPNNEQFF

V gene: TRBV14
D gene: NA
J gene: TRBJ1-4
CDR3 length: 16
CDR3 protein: CASSQDPGAKGEKLFF

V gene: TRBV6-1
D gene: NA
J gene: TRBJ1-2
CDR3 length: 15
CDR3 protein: CASSEVGRWEHGYTF

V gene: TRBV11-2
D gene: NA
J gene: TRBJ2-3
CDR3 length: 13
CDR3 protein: CASSSQRTDTQYF

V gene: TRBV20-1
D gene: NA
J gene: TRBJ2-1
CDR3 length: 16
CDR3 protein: CSASPALGSSYNEQFF

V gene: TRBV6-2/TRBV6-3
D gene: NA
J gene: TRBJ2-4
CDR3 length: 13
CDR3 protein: CASSQDTPNIQYF

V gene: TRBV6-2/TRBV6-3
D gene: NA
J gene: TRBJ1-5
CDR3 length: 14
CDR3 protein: CASRYFAGAQPQHF

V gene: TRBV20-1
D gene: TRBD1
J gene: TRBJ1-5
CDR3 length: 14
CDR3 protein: CSARDQGGEQPQHF

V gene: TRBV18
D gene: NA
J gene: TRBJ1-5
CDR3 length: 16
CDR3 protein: CASSPVGVVGNQPQHF

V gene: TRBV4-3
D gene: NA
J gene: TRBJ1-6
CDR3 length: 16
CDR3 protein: CASSQVPQGYNSPLHF

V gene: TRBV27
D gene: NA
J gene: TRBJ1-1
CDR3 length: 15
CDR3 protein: CASSKGGTGNTEAFF

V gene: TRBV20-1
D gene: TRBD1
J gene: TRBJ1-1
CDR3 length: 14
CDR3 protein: CSARDRGWNTEAFF

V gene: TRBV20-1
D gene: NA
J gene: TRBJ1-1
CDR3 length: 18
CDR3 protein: CSARVSTWGERGNTEAFF

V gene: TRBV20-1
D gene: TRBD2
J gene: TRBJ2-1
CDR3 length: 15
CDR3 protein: CSAVGIAGKYNEQFF

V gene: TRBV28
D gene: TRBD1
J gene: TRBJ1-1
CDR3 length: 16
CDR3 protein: CASSQISGQANTEAFF

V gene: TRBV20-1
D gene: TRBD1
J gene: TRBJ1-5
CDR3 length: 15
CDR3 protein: CSARFRGRSNQPQHF

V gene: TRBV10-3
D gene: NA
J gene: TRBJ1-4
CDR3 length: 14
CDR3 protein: CAIRTAATNEKLFF

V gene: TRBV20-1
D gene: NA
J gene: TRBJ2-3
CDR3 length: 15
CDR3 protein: CSARIRGLLTDTQYF

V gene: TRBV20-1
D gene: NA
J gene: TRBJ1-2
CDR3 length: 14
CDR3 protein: CSARAGTDVYGYTF

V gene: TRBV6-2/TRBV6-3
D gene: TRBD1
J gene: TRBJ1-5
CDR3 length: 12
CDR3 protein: CASGHRGRTQHF

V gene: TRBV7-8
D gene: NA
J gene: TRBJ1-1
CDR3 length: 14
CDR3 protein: CASSWRETYTEAFF

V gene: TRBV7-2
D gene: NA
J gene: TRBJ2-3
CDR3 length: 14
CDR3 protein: CASIDGQSTDTQYF